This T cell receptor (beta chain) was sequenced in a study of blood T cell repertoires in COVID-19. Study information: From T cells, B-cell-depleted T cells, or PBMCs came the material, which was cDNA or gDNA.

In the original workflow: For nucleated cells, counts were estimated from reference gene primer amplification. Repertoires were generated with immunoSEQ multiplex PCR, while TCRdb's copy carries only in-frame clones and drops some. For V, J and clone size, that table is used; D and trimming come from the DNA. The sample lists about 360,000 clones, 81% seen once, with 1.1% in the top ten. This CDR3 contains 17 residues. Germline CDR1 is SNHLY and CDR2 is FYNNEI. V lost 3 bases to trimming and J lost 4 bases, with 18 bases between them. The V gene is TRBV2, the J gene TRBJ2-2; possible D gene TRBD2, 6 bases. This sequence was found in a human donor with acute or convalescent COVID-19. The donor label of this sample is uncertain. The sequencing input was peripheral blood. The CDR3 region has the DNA TGTGCCAGCAGTGATGCCACCGCGGGGATGGGCACCGGGGAGCTGTTTTTT. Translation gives CASSDATAGMGTGELFF.